These T cell receptor beta chains were read from a single sample in a study of beta chain features in type 1 diabetes. Profiling relied on immunoSEQ multiplex PCR, and the TCRdb table lists in-frame clones only, not all of them. This table holds some 150,000 clones, under 11% found once. The specimen sequenced was naive CD4+ T cells from blood. The receptors here all came from a young man in good health. Both conserved end residues are part of each CDR3.

TRBJ2-3,TRBV10-3,CAINGEGTSTDTQYF
TRBJ1-4,TRBV6-5,CASGRGSNEKLFF
TRBJ1-4,TRBV29-1,CSVSQGTSATNEKLFF
TRBJ1-2,TRBV18,CASSSWTGQYGYTF
TRBJ2-5,TRBV29-1,CSVRDRLWGETQYF
TRBJ1-5,TRBV7-9,CASRYSNQPQHF
TRBJ2-7,TRBV11-3,CASSPEGGRNYEQYF
TRBJ1-2,TRBV5-4,CASSLVGGGYTF
TRBJ1-2,TRBV4-3,CASSQVAGGRVNYGYTF
TRBJ2-7,TRBV30,CACDRGLYEQYF
TRBJ2-5,TRBV11-3,CASSRSGARQETQYF
TRBJ2-6,TRBV18,CASSPGTGNFGANVLTF
TRBJ2-7,TRBV18,CASSPTSGYEQYF
TRBJ2-1,TRBV7-2,CASSPTSGSYNEQFF
TRBJ2-7,TRBV18,CASSPPTGAYEQYF
TRBJ2-2,TRBV5-1,CASSLEQVSTGELFF
TRBJ1-4,TRBV7-9,CASSHRQGSNEKLFF
TRBJ1-2,TRBV28,CASSLFGQGAGYTF
TRBJ1-6,TRBV6-1,CASSERDRGISYNSPLHF
TRBJ2-3,TRBV14,CASSLRTSGGTDTQYF
TRBJ2-3,TRBV7-2,CASSYGAADTQYF
TRBJ1-4,TRBV5-6,CASSKGTGGNEKLFF
TRBJ1-1,TRBV21-1,CASSKKADREDTEAFF
TRBJ2-1,TRBV10-3,CAISTGTGNEQFF
TRBJ2-7,TRBV30,CAWSRADRGAQYF
TRBJ1-3,TRBV9,CASSVERDSGNTIYF
TRBJ2-1,TRBV5-1,CASSLGQGSYNEQFF
TRBJ1-1,TRBV23-1,CASSHMTGEGTEAFF
TRBJ2-3,TRBV5-1,CASSFSGVTDTQYF
TRBJ2-5,TRBV27,CASSLDRVETQYF
TRBJ2-1,TRBV5-1,CASSLGRGGQDEQFF
TRBJ2-2,TRBV28,CASRIGSGTGELFF
TRBJ1-4,TRBV25-1,CASSEDRSTNEKLFF
TRBJ2-1,TRBV2,CASSSGGYNEQFF
TRBJ2-7,TRBV5-4,CASSQEPTGNYEQYF
TRBJ2-7,TRBV2,CASSVRGGVGEQYF
TRBJ1-4,TRBV6-5,CASSATGAEKLFF
TRBJ2-1,TRBV7-9,CASAGTDNEQFF